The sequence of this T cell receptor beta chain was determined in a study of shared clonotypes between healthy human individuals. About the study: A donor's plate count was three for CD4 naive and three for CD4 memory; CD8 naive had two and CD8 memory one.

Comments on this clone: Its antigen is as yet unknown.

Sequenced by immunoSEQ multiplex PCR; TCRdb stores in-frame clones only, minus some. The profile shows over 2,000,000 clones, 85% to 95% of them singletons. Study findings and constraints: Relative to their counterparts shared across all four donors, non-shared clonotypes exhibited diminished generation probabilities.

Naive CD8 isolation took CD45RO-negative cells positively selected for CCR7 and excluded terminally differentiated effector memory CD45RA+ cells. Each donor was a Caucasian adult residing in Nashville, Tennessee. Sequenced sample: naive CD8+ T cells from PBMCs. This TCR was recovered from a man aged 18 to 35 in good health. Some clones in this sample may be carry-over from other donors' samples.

The CDR3 DNA reads TGTGCCACCAGCACTCTACAGGGTCGCGGGAGACAAGATACGCAGTATTTT. It encodes CATSTLQGRGRQDTQYF. The rearrangement uses TRBV15 and TRBJ2-3, with D tentatively TRBD2 (7 bases). V lost 4 bases, J lost 5 bases, and 22 bases lay in between. The germline CDR1 and CDR2 sequences are LNHNV and YYDKDF (reference sequence). The CDR3 is 17 amino acids.